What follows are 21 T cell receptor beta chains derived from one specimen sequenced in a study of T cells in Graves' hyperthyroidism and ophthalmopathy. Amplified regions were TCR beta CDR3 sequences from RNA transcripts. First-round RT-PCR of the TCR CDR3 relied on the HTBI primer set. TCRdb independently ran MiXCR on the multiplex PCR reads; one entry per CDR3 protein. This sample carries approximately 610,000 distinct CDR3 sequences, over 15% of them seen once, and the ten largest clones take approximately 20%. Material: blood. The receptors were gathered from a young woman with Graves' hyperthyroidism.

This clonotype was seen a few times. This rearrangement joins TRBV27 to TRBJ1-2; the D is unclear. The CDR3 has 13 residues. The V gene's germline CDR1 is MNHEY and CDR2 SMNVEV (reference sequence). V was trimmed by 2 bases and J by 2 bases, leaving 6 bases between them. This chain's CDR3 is CASSLMGNYGYTF. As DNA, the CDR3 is TGTGCCAGCAGTTTAATGGGGAACTATGGCTACACCTTC.

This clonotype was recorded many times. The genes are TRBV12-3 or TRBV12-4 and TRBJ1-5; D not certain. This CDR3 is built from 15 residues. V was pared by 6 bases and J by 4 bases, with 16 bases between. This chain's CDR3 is CASSSYGGINQPQHF. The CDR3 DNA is TGTGCCAGCAGCTCGTACGGAGGAATAAATCAGCCCCAGCATTTT.

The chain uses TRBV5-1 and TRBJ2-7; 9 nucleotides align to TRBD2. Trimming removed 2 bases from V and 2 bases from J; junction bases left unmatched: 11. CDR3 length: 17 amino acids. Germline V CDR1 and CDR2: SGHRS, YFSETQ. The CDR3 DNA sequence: TGCGCCAGCAGCTTAGCAGGGAGCAGCGGGAGGACCTACGAGCAGTACTTC. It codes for CASSLAGSSGRTYEQYF.

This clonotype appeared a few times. The chain's CDR3 is CAWSALEDSTDTQYF. The CDR3 DNA reads as TGTGCCTGGAGCGCGTTGGAGGACAGCACAGATACGCAGTATTTT. V usage is TRBV30 and J usage is TRBJ2-3; TRBD2 might be the D (5 bases). V shed 3 bases and J shed 0 bases, with 13 bases lying between them. The CDR3 extends over 15 amino acids. Germline assignment: CDR1 GTSNPN and CDR2 SVGIG (reference sequence).

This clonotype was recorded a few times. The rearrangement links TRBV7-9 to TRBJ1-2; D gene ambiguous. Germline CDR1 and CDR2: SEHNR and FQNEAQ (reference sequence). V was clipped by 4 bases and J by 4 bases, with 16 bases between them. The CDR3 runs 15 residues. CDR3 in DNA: TGTGCCAGCAGCTCGCGAGGACTGTCTTTCTATGGCTACACCTTC. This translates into CASSSRGLSFYGYTF.

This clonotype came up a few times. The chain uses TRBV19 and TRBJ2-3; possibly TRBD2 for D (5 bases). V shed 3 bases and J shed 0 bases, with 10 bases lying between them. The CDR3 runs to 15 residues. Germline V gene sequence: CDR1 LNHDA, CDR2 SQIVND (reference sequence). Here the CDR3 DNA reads TGTGCCAGTAGTATCCGTGGGAGAAGCACAGATACGCAGTATTTT. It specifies CASSIRGRSTDTQYF.

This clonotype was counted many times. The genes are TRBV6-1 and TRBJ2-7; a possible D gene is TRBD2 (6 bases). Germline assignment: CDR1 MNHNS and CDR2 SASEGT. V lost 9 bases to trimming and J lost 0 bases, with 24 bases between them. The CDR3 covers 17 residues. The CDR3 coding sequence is TGTGCCAGAGTACTCCGGGACTCTGCACTCAGCTCCTACGAGCAGTACTTC. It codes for CARVLRDSALSSYEQYF.

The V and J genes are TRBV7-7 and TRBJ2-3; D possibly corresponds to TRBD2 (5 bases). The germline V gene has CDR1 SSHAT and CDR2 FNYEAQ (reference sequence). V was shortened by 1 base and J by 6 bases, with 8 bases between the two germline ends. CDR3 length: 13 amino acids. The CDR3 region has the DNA TGTGCCAGCAGCTTAGTAACGGGGGATACGCAGTATTTT. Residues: CASSLVTGDTQYF.

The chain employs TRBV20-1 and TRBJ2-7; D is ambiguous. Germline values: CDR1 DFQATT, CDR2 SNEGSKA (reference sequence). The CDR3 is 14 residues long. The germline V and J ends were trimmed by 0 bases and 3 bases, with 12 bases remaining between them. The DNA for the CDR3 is TGCAGTGCTAGAGATGAGAGACACCTCTACGAGCAGTACTTC. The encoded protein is CSARDERHLYEQYF.

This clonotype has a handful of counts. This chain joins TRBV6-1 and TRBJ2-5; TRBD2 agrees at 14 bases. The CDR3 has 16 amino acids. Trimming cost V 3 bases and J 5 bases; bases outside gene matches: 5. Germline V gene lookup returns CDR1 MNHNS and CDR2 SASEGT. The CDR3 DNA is TGTGCCAGCAGTGACAGACTAGCGGGAGGGGGTGAGACCCAGTACTTC. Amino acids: CASSDRLAGGGETQYF.

The CDR3 is CASSEEARGGTGELFF. The CDR3 nucleotides read TGTGCCAGCAGTGAAGAGGCCAGAGGCGGCACCGGGGAGCTGTTTTTT. J is TRBJ2-2 and V is TRBV6-1, with no clear D. V lost 1 base and J lost 4, with 13 bases in between. Germline V gene sequence: CDR1 MNHNS, CDR2 SASEGT. The CDR3 totals 16 residues.

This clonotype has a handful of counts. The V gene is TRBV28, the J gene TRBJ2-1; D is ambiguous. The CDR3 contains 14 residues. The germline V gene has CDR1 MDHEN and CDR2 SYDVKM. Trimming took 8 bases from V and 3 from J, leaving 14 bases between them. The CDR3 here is CASGEIEHYNEQFF. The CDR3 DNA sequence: TGTGCCAGCGGGGAAATAGAACACTACAATGAGCAGTTCTTC. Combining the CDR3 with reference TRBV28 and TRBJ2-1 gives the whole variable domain DVKVTQSSRYLVKRTGEKVFLECVQDMDHENMFWYRQDPGLGLRLIYFSYDVKMKEKGDIPEGYSVSREKKERFSLILESASTNQTSMYLCASGEIEHYNEQFFGPGTRLTVL.

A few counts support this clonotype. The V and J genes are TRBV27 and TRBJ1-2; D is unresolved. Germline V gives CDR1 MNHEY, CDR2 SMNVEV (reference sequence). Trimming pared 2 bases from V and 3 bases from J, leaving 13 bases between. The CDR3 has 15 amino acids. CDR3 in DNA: TGTGCCAGCAGTTTAGGTGGAGCGATTCACTATGGCTACACCTTC. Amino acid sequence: CASSLGGAIHYGYTF.

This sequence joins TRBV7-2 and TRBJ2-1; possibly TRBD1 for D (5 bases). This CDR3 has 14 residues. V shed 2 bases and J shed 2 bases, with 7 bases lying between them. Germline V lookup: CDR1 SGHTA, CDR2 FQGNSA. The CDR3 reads CASSLYRTYNEQFF. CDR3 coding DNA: TGTGCCAGCAGCTTATACAGGACCTACAATGAGCAGTTCTTC.

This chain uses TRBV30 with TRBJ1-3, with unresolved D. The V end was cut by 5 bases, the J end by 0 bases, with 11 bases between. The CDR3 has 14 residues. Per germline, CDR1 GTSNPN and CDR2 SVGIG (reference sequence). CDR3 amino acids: CAWGDTLSGNTIYF. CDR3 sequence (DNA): TGTGCCTGGGGAGATACTCTCTCTGGAAACACCATATATTTT.

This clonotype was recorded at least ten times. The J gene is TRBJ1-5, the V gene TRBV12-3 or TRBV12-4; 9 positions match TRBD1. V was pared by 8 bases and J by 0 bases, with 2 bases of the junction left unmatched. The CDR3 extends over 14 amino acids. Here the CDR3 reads CASDRGDSNQPQHF. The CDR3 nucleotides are TGTGCCAGCGACAGGGGGGATAGCAATCAGCCCCAGCATTTT.

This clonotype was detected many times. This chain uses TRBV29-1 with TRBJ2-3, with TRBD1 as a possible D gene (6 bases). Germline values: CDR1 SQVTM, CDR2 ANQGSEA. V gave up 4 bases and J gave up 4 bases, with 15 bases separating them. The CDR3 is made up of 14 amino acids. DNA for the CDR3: TGCAGCGTTGGAGGTCCTCAGGGGTCAGATACGCAGTATTTT. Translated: CSVGGPQGSDTQYF.

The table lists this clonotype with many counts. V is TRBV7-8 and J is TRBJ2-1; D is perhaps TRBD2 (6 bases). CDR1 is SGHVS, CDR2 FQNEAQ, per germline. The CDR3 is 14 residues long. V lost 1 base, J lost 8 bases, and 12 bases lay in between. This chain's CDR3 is CASSLGGVGDEQFF. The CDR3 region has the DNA TGTGCCAGCAGCTTAGGCGGGGTTGGCGATGAGCAGTTCTTC. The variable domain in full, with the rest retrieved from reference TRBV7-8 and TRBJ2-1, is GAGVSQSPRYKVAKRGQDVALRCDPISGHVSLFWYQQALGQGPEFLTYFQNEAQLDKSGLPSDRFFAERPEGSVSTLKIQRTQQEDSAVYLCASSLGGVGDEQFFGPGTRLTVL.

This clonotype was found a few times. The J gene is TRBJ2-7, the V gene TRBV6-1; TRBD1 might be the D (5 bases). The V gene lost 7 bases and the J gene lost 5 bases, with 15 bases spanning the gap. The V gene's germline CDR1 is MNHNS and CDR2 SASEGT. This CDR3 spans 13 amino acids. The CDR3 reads CASKRTFANEQYF. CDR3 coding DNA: TGTGCCAGCAAACGGACATTCGCTAACGAGCAGTACTTC.

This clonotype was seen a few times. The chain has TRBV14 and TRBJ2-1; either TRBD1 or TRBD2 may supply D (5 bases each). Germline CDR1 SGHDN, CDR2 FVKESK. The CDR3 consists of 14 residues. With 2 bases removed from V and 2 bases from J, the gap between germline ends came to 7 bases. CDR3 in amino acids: CASSQRGPYNEQFF. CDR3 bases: TGTGCCAGCAGCCAACGGGGACCCTACAATGAGCAGTTCTTC. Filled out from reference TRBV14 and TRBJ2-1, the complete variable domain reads EAGVTQFPSHSVIEKGQTVTLRCDPISGHDNLYWYRRVMGKEIKFLLHFVKESKQDESGMPNNRFLAERTGGTYSTLKVQPAELEDSGVYFCASSQRGPYNEQFFGPGTRLTVL.

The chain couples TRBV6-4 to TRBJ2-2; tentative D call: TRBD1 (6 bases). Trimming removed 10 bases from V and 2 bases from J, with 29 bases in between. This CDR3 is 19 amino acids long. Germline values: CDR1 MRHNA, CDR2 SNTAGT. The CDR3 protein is CATSRSPSTGIVNTGELFF. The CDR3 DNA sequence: TGTGCCACCAGCCGATCCCCATCCACAGGGATTGTCAACACCGGGGAGCTGTTTTTT.